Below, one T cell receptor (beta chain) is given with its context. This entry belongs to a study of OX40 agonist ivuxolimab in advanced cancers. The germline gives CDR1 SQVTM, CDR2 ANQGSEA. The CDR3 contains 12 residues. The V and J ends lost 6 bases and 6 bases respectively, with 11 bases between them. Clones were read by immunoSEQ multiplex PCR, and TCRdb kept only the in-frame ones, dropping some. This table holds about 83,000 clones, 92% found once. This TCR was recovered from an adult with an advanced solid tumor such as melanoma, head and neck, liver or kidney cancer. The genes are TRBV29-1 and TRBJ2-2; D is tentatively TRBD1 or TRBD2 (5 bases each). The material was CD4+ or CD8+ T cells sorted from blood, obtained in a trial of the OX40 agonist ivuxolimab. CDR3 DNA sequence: TGCAGCGTCGACGGGGACCCCGGGGAGCTGTTTTTT. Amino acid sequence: CSVDGDPGELFF.